A selection of T cell receptor beta chains follows, all from one sample in a study of blood T cell repertoires in COVID-19. The table came from immunoSEQ multiplex PCR; TCRdb's copy has only in-frame clones and leaves some out. This table has tens of thousands of clones, about 79% appearing once. Sequenced: peripheral blood. The receptors stem from a woman aged 55-70 years with acute or convalescent COVID-19. CDR3s include the opening cysteine and the closing phenylalanine or tryptophan. A D gene is named only where the DNA matches it firmly. Clone size is given for some rows only: seen once, a few or many times, or a class if the clone is expanded.

d_call j_call v_call clone_size cdr3_nt cdr3_aa
- TRBJ1-1 TRBV21-1 - TGTGCCAGCAGCACAAACCGGGGGAGTATGGGGGGTTTT CASSTNRGSMGGF
TRBD1 TRBJ1-4 TRBV6-5 - TGTGCCAGCGGAAGGGGGCCGGGAACTAATGAAAAACTGTTTTTT CASGRGPGTNEKLFF
TRBD2 TRBJ2-4 TRBV15 - TGTGCCACCAGCAGAGATGCGGTAGCGGGAGGGCGAACGGCCAAAAACATTCAGTACTTC CATSRDAVAGGRTAKNIQYF
TRBD1 TRBJ2-7 TRBV7-8 few TGTGCCAGCAGCACCCGGGACAGCAGAAATAATTACGAGCAGTACTTC CASSTRDSRNNYEQYF
TRBD1 TRBJ1-6 TRBV19 few TGTGCCAGTAGCCTTCCGGGACAGCGTAATTCACCCCTCCACTTT CASSLPGQRNSPLHF
TRBD1 TRBJ1-3 TRBV28 - TGTGCCAGCCGGGACAGTGCGCTTATCAACACCATATATTTT CASRDSALINTIYF
- TRBJ1-5 TRBV27 - TGTGCCAGCAGGCCCGCAGGGGGCAATCAGCCCCAGCATTTT CASRPAGGNQPQHF
TRBD2 TRBJ2-5 TRBV11-2 - TGTGCCAGCAGCTTAGGGGTTAGCGGGGGCCAAGAGACCCAGTACTTC CASSLGVSGGQETQYF
TRBD2 TRBJ2-2 TRBV5-4 once TGTGCCAGCAGGTCTAGCGGGCCTCAAAGGGAGCTGTTTTTT CASRSSGPQRELFF
TRBD2 TRBJ2-4 TRBV3-1/TRBV3-2 - TGTGCCAGCAGCCAAGAGGGATGGGAGGGAAACATTCAGTACTTC CASSQEGWEGNIQYF
TRBD2 TRBJ2-3 TRBV3-1/TRBV3-2 - TGTGCCAGCAGCCAAGATAATAGCGGGGGGGCCACAGATACGCAGTATTTT CASSQDNSGGATDTQYF
TRBD2 TRBJ2-5 TRBV24-1 - TGTGCCACCAGTGCTCCCCCGCCTAGCGGGAGCCAAGAGACCCAGTACTTC CATSAPPPSGSQETQYF
- TRBJ2-1 TRBV24-1 - TGTGCCAGCACGAGCGGCTACAATGAGCAGTTCTTC CASTSGYNEQFF
- TRBJ1-1 TRBV4-1 few TGCGCCAGCAGCCAAGTAGACAGACAGAACACTGAAGCTTTCTTT CASSQVDRQNTEAFF
- TRBJ2-1 TRBV20-1 - TGCAGTGCTAGTGGAGGGAGTAAGGTTGAGCAGTTCTTC CSASGGSKVEQFF
TRBD1 TRBJ1-4 TRBV9 once TGTGCCAGCAGCGTAGCTACAGGGGGCGAAAAACTGTTTTTT CASSVATGGEKLFF
TRBD1 TRBJ2-4 TRBV5-6 - TGTGCCAGCAGCCTCCAGGACAGGCCGCTCGACATTCAGTACTTC CASSLQDRPLDIQYF
TRBD2 TRBJ2-1 TRBV7-3 - TGTGCCAGCAGCTTAGAGTCGGGACTAGCGGGAGCTAACTCCTACAATGAGCAGTTCTTC CASSLESGLAGANSYNEQFF
- TRBJ1-2 TRBV7-9 - TGTGCCAGCAGCTCCAGGGAGGTGACTAACTATGGCTACACCTTC CASSSREVTNYGYTF
- TRBJ2-5 TRBV5-4 - TGTGCCAGCAGCCTGAGGGGGTCAGAGACCCAGTACTTC CASSLRGSETQYF
- TRBJ2-6 TRBV30 - TGTGCCTGGGGATCGACAGCCTGGGGGGCCAACGTCCTGACTTTC CAWGSTAWGANVLTF
- TRBJ2-1 TRBV24-1 once TGTGCCACCCAAAATGGGGAGTACAATGAGCAGTTCTTC CATQNGEYNEQFF
- TRBJ2-7 TRBV18 - TGTGCCAGCTCACCCCGGGGTAACTCCTACGAGCAGTACTTC CASSPRGNSYEQYF
- TRBJ2-1 TRBV6-1 - TGTGCCAGCAGTGAAGCTACCAGGGATGAGCAGTTCTTC CASSEATRDEQFF
- TRBJ1-1 TRBV5-1 - TGCGCCAGCTACCAAGACAGGAACACTGAAGCTTTCTTT CASYQDRNTEAFF
- TRBJ2-1 TRBV4-1 - TGCGCCAGCAGCCAAGGGAGAATCGACTACAATGAGCAGTTCTTC CASSQGRIDYNEQFF
- TRBJ2-1 TRBV24-1 - TGTGCCACCAGTCCAGATCCCCTCACCCATGAGCAGTTCTTC CATSPDPLTHEQFF
- TRBJ1-2 TRBV6-6 - TGTGCCAGCAAGGAGGAAGTATATGGCTACACCTTC CASKEEVYGYTF
- TRBJ2-3 TRBV2 few TGTGCCAGCAATACAGGTTTTCAAGATACGCAGTATTTT CASNTGFQDTQYF
TRBD2 TRBJ2-3 TRBV9 once TGTGCCAGCAGCGGACCGGGACTAGGGGTTCCAGATACGCAGTATTTT CASSGPGLGVPDTQYF
- TRBJ2-6 TRBV5-1 - TGCGCCAGCAGCTACCCGCTGGGGGCGATCGGGGCCAACGTCCTGACTTTC CASSYPLGAIGANVLTF
- TRBJ2-1 TRBV7-3 - TGTGCCAGCAGCTTAGCGAGCTCCTACAATGAGCAGTTCTTC CASSLASSYNEQFF
- TRBJ2-1 TRBV12-3/TRBV12-4 - TGTGCCAGCACCGTAGAAAGAGGCGAGCAGTTCTTC CASTVERGEQFF
- TRBJ1-2 TRBV7-9 - TGTGCCAGCAGCCTTGGAGCTAACTATGGCTACACCTTC CASSLGANYGYTF
TRBD1 TRBJ1-4 TRBV28 - TGTGCCAGCAGAACCGGGACAGCTGATAGAAAACTGTTTTTT CASRTGTADRKLFF
TRBD2 TRBJ2-7 TRBV6-2/TRBV6-3 - TGTGCCAGCAGCAGACTAGCGGGGACGACCTACGAGCAGTACTTC CASSRLAGTTYEQYF
TRBD2 TRBJ2-7 TRBV6-5 - TGTGCCAGCAGTAAGGCGGGAGGGAGTTCCTACGAGCAGTACTTC CASSKAGGSSYEQYF
TRBD1 TRBJ2-3 TRBV7-6 - TGTGCCAGCAGCTTACGAGGGGGCCGGATGACAGATACGCAGTATTTT CASSLRGGRMTDTQYF
TRBD1 TRBJ1-6 TRBV19 - TGTGCCAGTAGTTCGGGACAGTATAATTCACCCCTCCACTTT CASSSGQYNSPLHF
- TRBJ1-2 TRBV10-3 - TGTGCCATCAGTGAAGCGGTCGCTTATGGCTACACCTTC CAISEAVAYGYTF
TRBD1 TRBJ1-5 TRBV6-5 - TGTGCCAGCAGCGGGACAGGGGGTTCAGCCCAGCATTTT CASSGTGGSAQHF
TRBD1 TRBJ1-1 TRBV28 - TGTGCCAGCAGTTACCCGAGGGGGCCCACTGAAGCTTTCTTT CASSYPRGPTEAFF
- TRBJ1-5 TRBV21-1 - TGTGCCAGCAGCATCCTACAAAGAACAGGGCGGTTCTATCAGCCCCAGCATTTT CASSILQRTGRFYQPQHF
- TRBJ2-1 TRBV4-2 - TGTGCCAGCAGCCAAGCAGAGGGAAGCTCCTACAATGAGCAGTTCTTC CASSQAEGSSYNEQFF
TRBD2 TRBJ2-7 TRBV6-4 - TGTGCCAGCAGTGACTCTAGGGACTATTCCTACGAGCAGTACTTC CASSDSRDYSYEQYF